This paragraph covers one TCR beta chain sequence. This specimen belongs to a study of blood T cell repertoires in COVID-19. For the study at large: Sources were T cells, B-cell-depleted T cells, or PBMCs; the material itself was cDNA or gDNA.

Original methodology: Nucleated cell counts were estimated from reference gene primer amplification. Only in-frame clones appear in the TCRdb table, and some are missing; sequencing was by immunoSEQ multiplex PCR. V, J and clone size are taken as reported in that table, and D and trimming were inferred from the DNA itself. The sample lists around 140,000 clones, about 70% occurring once. This CDR3 has 14 amino acids. From germline, CDR1 is SGHTA and CDR2 FQGNSA. Trimming left V 5 bases short and J 3 bases short, with 14 bases between. The chain carries TRBV7-2 and TRBJ2-7, with D maybe TRBD2 (6 bases). The sequencing sample was made of peripheral blood. This receptor was identified in a woman aged 70-85 years with acute or convalescent COVID-19. CDR3: CASSQEAGFYEQYF. The CDR3 nucleotides read TGTGCCAGCAGCCAAGAGGCGGGGTTCTACGAGCAGTACTTC. Looking up the rest from reference TRBV7-2 and TRBJ2-7 gives the full variable domain: GAGVSQSPSNKVTEKGKDVELRCDPISGHTALYWYRQSLGQGLEFLIYFQGNSAPDKSGLPSDRFSAERTGGSVSTLTIQRTQQEDSAVYLCASSQEAGFYEQYFGPGTRLTVT.